These T cell receptor beta chains were read from a single sample in a study of T cells in Graves' hyperthyroidism and ophthalmopathy. TCRdb re-called the multiplex PCR reads with MiXCR, one entry per CDR3 protein. Counted here are hundreds of thousands of distinct CDR3 sequences, 14% occurring once; the ten biggest clones make up around 14%. The sequencing sample was made of blood. These receptors originate from a woman between 40 and 55 years old with Graves' hyperthyroidism. Each CDR3 is given without its conserved first and last residue.

V: TRBV6-1
J: TRBJ1-2
CDR3: ASSQTGVDYGYT

V: TRBV4-1
J: TRBJ2-3
CDR3: ASSQDMAGGTDTQY

V: TRBV30
J: TRBJ2-1
CDR3: AWTPGSSPRGNEQF

V: TRBV2
J: TRBJ1-2
CDR3: ASSSEDGYT

V: TRBV5-1
J: TRBJ2-7
CDR3: ASSLEQGAGYEQY

V: TRBV3-1
J: TRBJ2-5
CDR3: ASSQGTSGRPFQETQY

V: TRBV12-3/TRBV12-4
J: TRBJ2-1
CDR3: ASTLGQGPYNEQF

V: TRBV7-2
J: TRBJ1-2
CDR3: ASSSETGSYGYT

V: TRBV7-8
J: TRBJ2-7
CDR3: ASSFRDSILLPYEQY

V: TRBV7-9
J: TRBJ1-2
CDR3: ASSLAYANYGYT

V: TRBV5-1
J: TRBJ2-1
CDR3: ASSLGDRSSYNEQF

V: TRBV28
J: TRBJ1-3
CDR3: ASSLRAGRGYGNTIY

V: TRBV12-3/TRBV12-4
J: TRBJ2-3
CDR3: ASSLRRTSGYTDTQY

V: TRBV19
J: TRBJ2-1
CDR3: ASSNSGLAGRTSYNEQF

V: TRBV20-1
J: TRBJ1-4
CDR3: SARDGEYANEKLF

V: TRBV5-8
J: TRBJ1-1
CDR3: ASSLYLRETEAF

V: TRBV12-3/TRBV12-4
J: TRBJ2-1
CDR3: AGSLGSSYNEQF

V: TRBV28
J: TRBJ1-1
CDR3: ASSFSGTLNTEAF

V: TRBV28
J: TRBJ1-2
CDR3: ASSLSGIEGNYGYT

V: TRBV20-1
J: TRBJ1-3
CDR3: SARGTISSGNTIY

V: TRBV6-1
J: TRBJ2-5
CDR3: ASSEFSGRTETQY

V: TRBV20-1
J: TRBJ2-1
CDR3: SARAAGGNFNEQF

V: TRBV6-5
J: TRBJ1-2
CDR3: ASSYSGPPYFDRAYHGYT

V: TRBV7-8
J: TRBJ2-5
CDR3: ASSLRTAFQETQY

V: TRBV7-3
J: TRBJ1-6
CDR3: ASSLQANSPLH

V: TRBV4-1
J: TRBJ1-1
CDR3: ASNQGPPNTEAF

V: TRBV5-1
J: TRBJ2-5
CDR3: ASSSTSGRAPRY

V: TRBV5-1
J: TRBJ2-7
CDR3: ASSLEGFTYEQY

V: TRBV12-3/TRBV12-4
J: TRBJ2-7
CDR3: ASSLEVRSSYEQY

V: TRBV10-2
J: TRBJ1-6
CDR3: ASSDRVSSGSPLH

V: TRBV12-3/TRBV12-4
J: TRBJ2-1
CDR3: ASSIGQGTYNEQF

V: TRBV3-1
J: TRBJ2-1
CDR3: ASSRRLAGPSSYNEQF

V: TRBV20-1
J: TRBJ2-1
CDR3: SARDQGTTHYNEQF

V: TRBV29-1
J: TRBJ2-1
CDR3: SVEDPLTSGRIEDEQF

V: TRBV2
J: TRBJ2-7
CDR3: ASTRGYGYEQY

V: TRBV18
J: TRBJ2-7
CDR3: ASSSKDQSSEQY

V: TRBV5-5
J: TRBJ2-1
CDR3: ASSLLLISEQF

V: TRBV7-8
J: TRBJ1-1
CDR3: ASSLGVSYTEAF

V: TRBV19
J: TRBJ2-7
CDR3: ASSIFHSYEQY

V: TRBV20-1
J: TRBJ1-1
CDR3: SARDQAPVTLYEAF

V: TRBV27
J: TRBJ1-2
CDR3: ASSLMGIDYT

V: TRBV2
J: TRBJ2-7
CDR3: AGKPQGYEQY

V: TRBV10-3
J: TRBJ1-2
CDR3: AISTGSGYT

V: TRBV20-1
J: TRBJ2-1
CDR3: SAPTGGEQF

V: TRBV13
J: TRBJ2-4
CDR3: ASSLGLAGPPFSVQY

V: TRBV20-1
J: TRBJ2-1
CDR3: SASGTVGNEQF

V: TRBV2
J: TRBJ1-1
CDR3: ASTKEGQGVRTEAF

V: TRBV24-1
J: TRBJ2-1
CDR3: ATSTGGTQF

V: TRBV29-1
J: TRBJ2-1
CDR3: SIRLAAYNEQF

V: TRBV5-6
J: TRBJ2-3
CDR3: ASSYNGRDTQY

V: TRBV28
J: TRBJ2-7
CDR3: ASSFQAGGSYEQY

V: TRBV20-1
J: TRBJ2-1
CDR3: SARDRGTSGPYNEQF

V: TRBV10-3
J: TRBJ1-5
CDR3: AISESSNQPQH

V: TRBV28
J: TRBJ1-4
CDR3: ASSLFGKKLF